Below, one TCR beta chain is given with its context. Its cognate antigen is unknown. Per the germline V gene, CDR1 is MDHEN and CDR2 is SYDVKM. J gave up 7 bases and V 6 bases, and 6 bases lay outside the gene matches. The CDR3 spans 14 residues. These data originate in a study of lymphopenia after photon versus proton radiotherapy. General study results and limits: Only patients who died were analyzed for survival; proton advantage is unproven. Post-nadir diversity loss with photons came from oligoclonal expansion, particularly CD8+ Temra cells. Photon-treated patients lost naive T cells and TCR diversity; proton-treated stayed stable. In patients who died, overall survival fell as post-nadir TCR diversity dropped more.

The method was immunoSEQ multiplex PCR; TCRdb's version includes in-frame clones alone and lacks a portion of them. Altogether 53,000 or so clones are present, around four fifths being singletons, with the ten largest covering 25% to 30%. The chain employs TRBV28 and TRBJ2-1; 10 nucleotides line up with TRBD2. This TCR was sampled from a man aged 50-60 years with gastric cancer. Sample: peripheral blood, taken from a patient treated with photon-based radiotherapy. CDR3 loop: CASRGASGSNEQFF. CDR3 bases: TGTGCCAGCAGGGGGGCTAGCGGGAGTAATGAGCAGTTCTTC.